The T cell receptor beta chain described here comes from a study of blood T cell repertoires in COVID-19. Study at large: Whether acute or convalescent, the COVID-19 samples came from the United States, Italy and Spain.

Per the original data handling: Nucleated cell counts were estimated from reference gene primer amplification. The assay was immunoSEQ multiplex PCR, and TCRdb's table has in-frame clones only and misses some. V, J and clone size are taken as reported in that table, and D and trimming were inferred from the DNA itself. Of some 140,000 clones in the sample, 84% were seen once. This clone was detected only a few times. V was shortened by 5 bases and J by 0 bases, with 18 bases between the two germline ends. Germline V gene sequence: CDR1 LNHDA, CDR2 SQIVND (reference sequence). The CDR3 contains 17 residues. Study members were between 18 and 89 years old and lived in 24 US regions. Self-reported history from a screening survey and questionnaire set each donor's cohort.

Input material: PBMCs or T cells enriched from blood (not recorded which). This sequence originates from a man aged 35 to 55 with acute COVID-19. The chain is built from TRBV19 and TRBJ2-3; tentatively, D is TRBD2 (6 bases). This chain's CDR3 is CASSFYGAGGSTDTQYF. CDR3 coding DNA: TGTGCCAGTAGTTTCTACGGGGCCGGGGGAAGCACAGATACGCAGTATTTT. Full variable domain (missing parts from reference TRBV19 and TRBJ2-3): DGGITQSPKYLFRKEGQNVTLSCEQNLNHDAMYWYRQDPGQGLRLIYYSQIVNDFQKGDIAEGYSVSREKKESFPLTVTSAQKNPTAFYLCASSFYGAGGSTDTQYFGPGTRLTVL.